Listed below are T cell receptor beta chains from one sample, sequenced in a study of cytomegalovirus exposure and HLA in healthy donors. Profiled with immunoSEQ multiplex PCR; TCRdb holds only in-frame clones, not every one. The table includes about 75,000 clones, around 83% detected once. The sample comprised PBMCs. These receptors originate from a man aged 65 to 85 in good health and CMV-seropositive. CDR3s include the opening cysteine and the closing phenylalanine or tryptophan. D genes are given only for firm matches. The size field is filled for only some rows; it gives once, few, many or a size class.

D gene	clone size	V gene	CDR3 length	J gene	CDR3 protein	CDR3 DNA
NA	NA	TRBV5-1	14	TRBJ1-3	CASSSGQSGNTIYF	TGCGCCAGCAGCTCAGGACAGTCGGGAAACACCATATATTTT
NA	NA	TRBV7-9	13	TRBJ1-1	CASSLGGFSEAFF	TGTGCCAGCAGCTTAGGAGGGTTCAGCGAAGCTTTCTTT
NA	few	TRBV15	14	TRBJ1-5	CATSGTGWNQPQHF	TGTGCCACCAGCGGAACAGGGTGGAATCAGCCCCAGCATTTT
TRBD1	NA	TRBV7-9	15	TRBJ2-2	CASSFGTGRTGELFF	TGTGCCAGCAGCTTCGGGACAGGGCGCACCGGGGAGCTGTTTTTT
TRBD1	NA	TRBV27	12	TRBJ2-7	CASKDTGGEQYF	TGTGCCAGTAAAGATACAGGGGGCGAGCAGTACTTC
TRBD1	few	TRBV27	13	TRBJ1-2	CASSPDRGGGYTF	TGTGCCAGCAGTCCCGACAGGGGGGGCGGCTACACCTTC
NA	NA	TRBV30	12	TRBJ2-5	CAWGGTEETQYF	TGTGCCTGGGGGGGGACAGAAGAGACCCAGTACTTC
NA	NA	TRBV6-1	13	TRBJ1-1	CASSEPGNTEAFF	TGTGCCAGCAGTGAACCAGGGAACACTGAAGCTTTCTTT
NA	NA	TRBV29-1	13	TRBJ2-3	CSVEVDSGNTQYF	TGCAGCGTTGAAGTAGATTCGGGTAATACGCAGTATTTT
NA	NA	TRBV9	14	TRBJ1-2	CASGAYYQNYGYTF	TGTGCCAGCGGAGCCTACTACCAGAATTATGGCTACACCTTC
TRBD2	NA	TRBV11-2	15	TRBJ2-1	CATRGVDGSYNEQFF	TGTGCCACCCGGGGGGTGGACGGCTCCTACAATGAGCAGTTCTTC
TRBD2	NA	TRBV30	14	TRBJ2-4	CALRTSGSKNIQYF	TGTGCCTTAAGGACTAGCGGGTCCAAAAACATTCAGTACTTT
NA	once	TRBV6-1	13	TRBJ2-7	CASSEPGTYEQYF	TGTGCCAGCAGTGAACCGGGGACCTACGAGCAGTACTTC